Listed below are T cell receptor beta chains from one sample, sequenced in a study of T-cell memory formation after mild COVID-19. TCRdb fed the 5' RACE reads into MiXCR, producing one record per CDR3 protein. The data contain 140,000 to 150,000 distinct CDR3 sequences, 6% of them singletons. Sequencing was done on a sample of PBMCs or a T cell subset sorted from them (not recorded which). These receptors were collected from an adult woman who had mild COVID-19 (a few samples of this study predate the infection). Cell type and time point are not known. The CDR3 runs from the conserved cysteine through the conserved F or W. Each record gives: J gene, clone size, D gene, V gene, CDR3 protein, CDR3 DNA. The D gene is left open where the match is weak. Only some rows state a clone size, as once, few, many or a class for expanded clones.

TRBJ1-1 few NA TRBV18 CASSPWGYTEAFF TGTGCCAGCTCACCATGGGGGTACACTGAAGCTTTCTTT
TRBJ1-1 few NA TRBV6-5 CASSYSTGALNTEAFF TGTGCCAGCAGTTACTCGACTGGGGCCCTGAACACTGAAGCTTTCTTT
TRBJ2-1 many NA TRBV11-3 CASSLEVGSNEQFF TGTGCCAGCAGCTTAGAGGTAGGGAGCAATGAGCAGTTCTTC
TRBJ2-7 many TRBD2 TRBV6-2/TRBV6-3 CASWGLAGPYEQYF TGTGCCAGCTGGGGACTAGCGGGACCTTACGAGCAGTACTTC
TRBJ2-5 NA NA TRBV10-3 CAISEGPNQETQYF TGTGCCATCAGTGAGGGGCCTAACCAAGAGACCCAGTACTTC
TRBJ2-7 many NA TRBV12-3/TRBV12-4 CASTGSGYYEQYF TGTGCCAGCACTGGTAGCGGCTACTACGAGCAGTACTTC
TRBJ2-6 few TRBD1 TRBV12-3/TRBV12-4 CASTIGGAGANVLTF TGTGCCAGCACCATAGGGGGCGCTGGGGCCAACGTCCTGACTTTC
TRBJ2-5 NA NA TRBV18 CASSPLHNPDQETQYF TGTGCCAGCTCACCACTTCACAACCCTGACCAAGAGACCCAGTACTTC
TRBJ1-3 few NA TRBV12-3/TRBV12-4 CASRESSGNTIYF TGTGCCAGCAGAGAGAGCTCTGGAAACACCATATATTTT
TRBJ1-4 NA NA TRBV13 CASSLESPGEKLFF TGTGCCAGCAGCTTAGAGTCTCCCGGGGAAAAACTGTTTTTT
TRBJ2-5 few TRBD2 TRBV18 CASSGGEQETQYF TGTGCCAGTAGCGGGGGAGAACAAGAGACCCAGTACTTC
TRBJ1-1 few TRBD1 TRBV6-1 CASTGTVNTEAFF TGTGCCAGCACCGGGACAGTGAACACTGAAGCTTTCTTT
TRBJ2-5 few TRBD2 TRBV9 CASSREVRAGGQETQYF TGTGCCAGCAGCAGGGAGGTCAGAGCGGGAGGGCAAGAGACCCAGTACTTC
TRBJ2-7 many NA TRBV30 CAWTHKGAPGGYEQYF TGTGCCTGGACCCACAAGGGGGCACCGGGGGGCTACGAGCAGTACTTC
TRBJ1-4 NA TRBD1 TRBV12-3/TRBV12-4 CASSLRGGAEKLFF TGTGCCAGCAGTTTGCGAGGGGGCGCCGAAAAACTGTTTTTT
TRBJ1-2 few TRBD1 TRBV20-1 CSAATGGEGYRYTF TGCAGTGCGGCTACAGGGGGGGAGGGCTATCGCTACACCTTC
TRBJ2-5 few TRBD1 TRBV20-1 CSAEGAKRQETQYF TGCAGTGCCGAGGGGGCCAAACGGCAAGAGACCCAGTACTTC
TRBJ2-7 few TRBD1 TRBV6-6 CASGRGLYEQYF TGTGCCAGTGGCAGGGGGCTATACGAGCAGTACTTC
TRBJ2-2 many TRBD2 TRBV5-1 CASSLYFPGTSGIPTGELFF TGCGCCAGCAGCTTATACTTCCCCGGGACTAGCGGGATCCCCACCGGGGAGCTGTTTTTT
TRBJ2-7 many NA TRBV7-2 CASSLAGRGLYEQYF TGTGCCAGCAGCTTAGCGGGTAGAGGGCTCTACGAGCAGTACTTC
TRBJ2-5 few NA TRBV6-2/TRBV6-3 CASSFRRQETQYF TGTGCCAGCAGTTTCCGGCGGCAAGAGACCCAGTACTTC
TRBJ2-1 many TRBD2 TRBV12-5 CASGLVTAPSGSYNEQFF TGTGCTAGTGGTTTGGTAACCGCCCCCAGCGGGAGTTACAATGAGCAGTTCTTC
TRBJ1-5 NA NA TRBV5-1 CASSLETGSNQPQHF TGCGCCAGCAGCTTGGAAACAGGGAGCAATCAGCCCCAGCATTTT
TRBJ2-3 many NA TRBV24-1 CATRDPYTADTQYF TGTGCCACCAGGGACCCCTACACGGCAGATACGCAGTATTTT
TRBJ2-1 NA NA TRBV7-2 CASSSDSGGGRYNEQFF TGTGCCAGCAGCTCCGATAGTGGGGGCGGGAGATACAATGAGCAGTTCTTC
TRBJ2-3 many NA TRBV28 CASTLRRGPDTQYF TGTGCCAGCACCCTACGCCGGGGGCCAGATACGCAGTATTTT
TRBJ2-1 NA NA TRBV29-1 CSVERQVNEQFF TGCAGCGTTGAAAGGCAGGTAAATGAGCAGTTCTTC
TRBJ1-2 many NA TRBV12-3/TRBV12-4 CASSLNVGGGTYGYTF TGTGCCAGCAGTTTAAACGTCGGCGGTGGGACCTATGGCTACACCTTC
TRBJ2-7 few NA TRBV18 CASSPTQYGNEQYF TGTGCCAGCTCACCCACTCAGTACGGGAACGAGCAGTACTTC
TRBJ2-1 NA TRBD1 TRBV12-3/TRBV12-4 CASSKGGRSAYNEQFF TGTGCCAGCAGCAAAGGGGGCAGATCGGCGTACAATGAGCAGTTCTTC
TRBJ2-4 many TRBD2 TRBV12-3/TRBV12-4 CASSLGGTKNIQYF TGTGCCAGCAGTTTGGGGGGGACCAAAAACATTCAGTACTTC
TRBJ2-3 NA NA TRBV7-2 CASRRVWGSGTDTQYF TGTGCCAGCAGGCGGGTCTGGGGTTCTGGGACAGATACGCAGTATTTT
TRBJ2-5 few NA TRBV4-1 CASSQWETETQYF TGCGCCAGCAGCCAGTGGGAGACTGAGACCCAGTACTTC
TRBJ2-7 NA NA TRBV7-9 CASSSDGSEQYF TGTGCCAGCAGCTCCGATGGGTCGGAGCAGTACTTC
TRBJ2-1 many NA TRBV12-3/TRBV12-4 CASSRQESNEQFF TGTGCCAGCAGCCGACAGGAATCCAATGAGCAGTTCTTC
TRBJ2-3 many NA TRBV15 CATSMPGPGALTQYF TGTGCCACCAGCATGCCCGGGCCCGGGGCCCTCACGCAGTATTTT
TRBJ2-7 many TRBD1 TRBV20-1 CSARSPPTGIGEQYF TGCAGTGCTAGATCCCCGCCGACAGGGATTGGAGAGCAGTACTTC
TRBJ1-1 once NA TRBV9 CASRAATGIHTEAFF TGTGCCAGCAGAGCGGCCACAGGGATTCACACTGAAGCTTTCTTT
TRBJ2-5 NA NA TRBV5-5 CASSFRLASETQYF TGTGCCAGCAGCTTCCGTCTGGCGTCGGAGACCCAGTACTTC
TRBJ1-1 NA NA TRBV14 CASSVIRATEAFF TGTGCCAGCAGCGTTATCAGGGCCACTGAAGCTTTCTTT